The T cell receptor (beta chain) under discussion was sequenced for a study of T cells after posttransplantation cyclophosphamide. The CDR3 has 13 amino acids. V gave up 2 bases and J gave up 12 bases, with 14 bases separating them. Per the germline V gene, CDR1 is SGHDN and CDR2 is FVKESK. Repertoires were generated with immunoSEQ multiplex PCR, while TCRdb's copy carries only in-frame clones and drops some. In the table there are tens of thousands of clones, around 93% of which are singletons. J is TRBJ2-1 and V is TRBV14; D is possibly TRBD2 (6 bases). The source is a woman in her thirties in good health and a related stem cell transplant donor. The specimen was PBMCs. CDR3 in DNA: TGTGCCAGCAGCCAAACTTCCGGGACTTGGCAGTTCTTC. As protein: CASSQTSGTWQFF.